The 25 T cell receptor beta chains below were found in one sample sequenced in a study of CXCR3-negative and CXCR3-positive naive CD8 T cells. Via 5' RACE with UMI labels, TRB cDNA libraries were prepared. From its re-call of the 5' RACE reads, TCRdb lists each CDR3 protein once, without DNA. The table for this sample gives over 100,000 distinct CDR3 sequences. The sample was naive CXCR3- CD8+ T cells from blood. Subset noted: CD45RO-CCR7+CD27+CD95- naive CD8+ T cells lacking CXCR3 (TNR3-). The receptors stem from a human donor in good health. Some clones in this sample may be carry-over from other donors' samples.

The genes are TRBV6-6 and TRBJ2-3; TCRdb's D call of TRBD1 is untestable without DNA. This CDR3 is built from 16 residues. Germline V gives CDR1 MNHNY, CDR2 SVGAGI (reference sequence). CDR3 in amino acids: CASGQWGGTSTDTQYF.

The gene calls are TRBV24-1 and TRBJ2-1. The CDR3 is made up of 11 amino acids. The germline V gene has CDR1 KGHDR and CDR2 SFDVKD. The CDR3 protein is CATGFLGEQFF.

The chain has TRBV5-6 and TRBJ2-7; as DNA is missing, the TRBD1 call by TCRdb cannot be tested. This CDR3 contains 15 residues. CDR1 and CDR2 (germline): SGHDT, YYEEEE. CDR3 sequence: CASSDGTPASYEQYF.

The chain uses TRBV3-1 and TRBJ2-5; TCRdb picks TRBD2, but there is no DNA to check that call. CDR1 is LGHDT and CDR2 is YNNKEL in the germline V gene (reference sequence). The CDR3 length is 15 residues. The CDR3 sequence is CASSQDFSGEETQYF.

V is TRBV7-9 and J is TRBJ2-1; as DNA is missing, the TRBD2 call by TCRdb cannot be tested. From germline, CDR1 is SEHNR and CDR2 FQNEAQ (reference sequence). CDR3 length equals 14 residues. The CDR3 sequence is CASSRGPAEWEQFF.

The chain combines TRBV7-9 with TRBJ2-1; the D call from TCRdb, TRBD1, cannot be confirmed without DNA. Germline CDR1 reads SEHNR; CDR2 reads FQNEAQ (reference sequence). The CDR3 has 12 residues. The CDR3 loop reads CASSLEGVEQFF.

V and J are TRBV28 and TRBJ2-3; TCRdb picks TRBD1, but there is no DNA to check that call. In germline, CDR1 is MDHEN, CDR2 SYDVKM. CDR3 length equals 17 residues. This CDR3 is CASSGRLGRGGTDTQYF.

The rearrangement joins TRBV27 to TRBJ1-1; TCRdb gives TRBD1 as the D gene, but with no DNA this cannot be confirmed. CDR3 length: 14 amino acids. Germline CDR1 MNHEY, CDR2 SMNVEV (reference sequence). This CDR3 reads CASSSETGITEAFF.

This rearrangement joins TRBV5-1 to TRBJ2-2; absent DNA, TCRdb's TRBD2 call cannot be checked. The CDR3 runs 15 residues. CDR1 and CDR2 from the germline V gene are SGHRS and YFSETQ. CDR3 region: CASSSGLAGTGELFF.

The chain combines TRBV28 with TRBJ2-5; TCRdb calls TRBD1, which cannot be checked without DNA. CDR1 and CDR2 from the germline V gene are MDHEN and SYDVKM. The length of the CDR3 is 13 residues. CDR3 region: CASRGTGEETQYF. The full variable domain, rest sourced from reference TRBV28 and TRBJ2-5, is DVKVTQSSRYLVKRTGEKVFLECVQDMDHENMFWYRQDPGLGLRLIYFSYDVKMKEKGDIPEGYSVSREKKERFSLILESASTNQTSMYLCASRGTGEETQYFGPGTRLLVL.

The CDR3 spells CASSPAGGEKLFF. V is TRBV12-3 or TRBV12-4 and J is TRBJ1-4. CDR3 length: 13 residues.

V and J are TRBV28 and TRBJ2-7; the TCRdb D gene call, TRBD1, has no DNA to confirm it. CDR1 and CDR2 from the germline V gene are MDHEN and SYDVKM. This CDR3 has 13 amino acids. The CDR3 loop reads CASSRHGRPEQYF.

The genes are TRBV6-2 or TRBV6-3 and TRBJ2-1; as DNA is missing, the TRBD2 call by TCRdb cannot be tested. Germline lookup yields CDR1 MNHEY and CDR2 SVGEGT. This CDR3 region has 18 residues. CDR3 sequence reads: CASSYASGEVSSYNEQLF.

The gene calls are TRBV20-1 and TRBJ2-3. Germline CDR1 reads DFQATT; CDR2 reads SNEGSKA (reference sequence). This CDR3 spans 15 amino acids. CDR3 sequence reads: CSARQEPTSTDTQYF.

The chain couples TRBV28 to TRBJ2-1; TCRdb's D call of TRBD2 is untestable without DNA. The CDR3 runs to 16 residues. Germline V gene data show CDR1 as MDHEN and CDR2 as SYDVKM. CDR3 residues: CASSLAGRAAYNEQFF.

The J gene is TRBJ2-7, the V gene TRBV29-1; TCRdb designates TRBD1, a call that cannot be tested without DNA. This CDR3 has 14 residues. Germline V gene data show CDR1 as SQVTM and CDR2 as ANQGSEA. The CDR3 reads CSVEEKGPSYEQYF.

This chain uses TRBV19 with TRBJ2-1; there is no DNA to check the TCRdb D call of TRBD1. The CDR3 has 14 amino acids. Germline V gives CDR1 LNHDA, CDR2 SQIVND (reference sequence). The chain's CDR3 is CATSGGSSYNEQFF. Using reference TRBV19 and TRBJ2-1 for the parts outside the CDR3, the full variable domain is DGGITQSPKYLFRKEGQNVTLSCEQNLNHDAMYWYRQDPGQGLRLIYYSQIVNDFQKGDIAEGYSVSREKKESFPLTVTSAQKNPTAFYLCATSGGSSYNEQFFGPGTRLTVL.

The rearrangement links TRBV4-1 to TRBJ2-2; TCRdb's D call, TRBD2, is unchecked because there is no DNA. CDR1 and CDR2 from the germline V gene are MGHRA and YSYEKL. There are 17 residues in the CDR3. This CDR3 reads CASSQGVAGEYTGELFF.

J is TRBJ1-2 and V is TRBV11-1; TCRdb indicates TRBD1, and absent DNA this call remains unverified. Germline lookup yields CDR1 SGHAT and CDR2 FQDESV (reference sequence). The CDR3 is made up of 14 amino acids. CDR3 sequence: CASSQQGANYGYTF.

This chain joins TRBV5-5 and TRBJ2-1. CDR3 length: 15 residues. CDR1 and CDR2 from the germline V gene are SGHKS and YYEKEE (reference sequence). The CDR3 sequence: CASSLIDSSYNEQFF.

The V and J genes are TRBV10-3 and TRBJ2-5; the D gene TCRdb calls, TRBD2, cannot be checked with no DNA. CDR3 length: 19 residues. Germline-derived CDR1 and CDR2 are ENHRY and SYGVKD. CDR3 sequence reads: CAISDTSGRARGGQETQYF.

The chain combines TRBV19 with TRBJ2-1; TCRdb reports TRBD1, a call that lacks DNA to check it against. The CDR3 is made up of 14 amino acids. Germline assignment: CDR1 LNHDA and CDR2 SQIVND (reference sequence). The CDR3 region is CASSPGGGRNEQFF.

This rearrangement joins TRBV7-8 to TRBJ2-6; TCRdb selects TRBD1, and the lack of DNA leaves this call unchecked. Germline V gene sequence: CDR1 SGHVS, CDR2 FQNEAQ. The CDR3 runs 16 residues. The CDR3: CASSLGFRVGANVLTF.

This chain uses TRBV20-1 with TRBJ2-7. Germline V lookup: CDR1 DFQATT, CDR2 SNEGSKA (reference sequence). The CDR3 contains 15 residues. The CDR3 sequence: CSARGSWSENYEQYF.

The chain employs TRBV5-6 and TRBJ2-1; TCRdb returns TRBD1, unconfirmable since there is no DNA. Germline V CDR1 and CDR2: SGHDT, YYEEEE. This CDR3 is 15 amino acids long. CDR3 loop: CASSLGTESYNEQFF.